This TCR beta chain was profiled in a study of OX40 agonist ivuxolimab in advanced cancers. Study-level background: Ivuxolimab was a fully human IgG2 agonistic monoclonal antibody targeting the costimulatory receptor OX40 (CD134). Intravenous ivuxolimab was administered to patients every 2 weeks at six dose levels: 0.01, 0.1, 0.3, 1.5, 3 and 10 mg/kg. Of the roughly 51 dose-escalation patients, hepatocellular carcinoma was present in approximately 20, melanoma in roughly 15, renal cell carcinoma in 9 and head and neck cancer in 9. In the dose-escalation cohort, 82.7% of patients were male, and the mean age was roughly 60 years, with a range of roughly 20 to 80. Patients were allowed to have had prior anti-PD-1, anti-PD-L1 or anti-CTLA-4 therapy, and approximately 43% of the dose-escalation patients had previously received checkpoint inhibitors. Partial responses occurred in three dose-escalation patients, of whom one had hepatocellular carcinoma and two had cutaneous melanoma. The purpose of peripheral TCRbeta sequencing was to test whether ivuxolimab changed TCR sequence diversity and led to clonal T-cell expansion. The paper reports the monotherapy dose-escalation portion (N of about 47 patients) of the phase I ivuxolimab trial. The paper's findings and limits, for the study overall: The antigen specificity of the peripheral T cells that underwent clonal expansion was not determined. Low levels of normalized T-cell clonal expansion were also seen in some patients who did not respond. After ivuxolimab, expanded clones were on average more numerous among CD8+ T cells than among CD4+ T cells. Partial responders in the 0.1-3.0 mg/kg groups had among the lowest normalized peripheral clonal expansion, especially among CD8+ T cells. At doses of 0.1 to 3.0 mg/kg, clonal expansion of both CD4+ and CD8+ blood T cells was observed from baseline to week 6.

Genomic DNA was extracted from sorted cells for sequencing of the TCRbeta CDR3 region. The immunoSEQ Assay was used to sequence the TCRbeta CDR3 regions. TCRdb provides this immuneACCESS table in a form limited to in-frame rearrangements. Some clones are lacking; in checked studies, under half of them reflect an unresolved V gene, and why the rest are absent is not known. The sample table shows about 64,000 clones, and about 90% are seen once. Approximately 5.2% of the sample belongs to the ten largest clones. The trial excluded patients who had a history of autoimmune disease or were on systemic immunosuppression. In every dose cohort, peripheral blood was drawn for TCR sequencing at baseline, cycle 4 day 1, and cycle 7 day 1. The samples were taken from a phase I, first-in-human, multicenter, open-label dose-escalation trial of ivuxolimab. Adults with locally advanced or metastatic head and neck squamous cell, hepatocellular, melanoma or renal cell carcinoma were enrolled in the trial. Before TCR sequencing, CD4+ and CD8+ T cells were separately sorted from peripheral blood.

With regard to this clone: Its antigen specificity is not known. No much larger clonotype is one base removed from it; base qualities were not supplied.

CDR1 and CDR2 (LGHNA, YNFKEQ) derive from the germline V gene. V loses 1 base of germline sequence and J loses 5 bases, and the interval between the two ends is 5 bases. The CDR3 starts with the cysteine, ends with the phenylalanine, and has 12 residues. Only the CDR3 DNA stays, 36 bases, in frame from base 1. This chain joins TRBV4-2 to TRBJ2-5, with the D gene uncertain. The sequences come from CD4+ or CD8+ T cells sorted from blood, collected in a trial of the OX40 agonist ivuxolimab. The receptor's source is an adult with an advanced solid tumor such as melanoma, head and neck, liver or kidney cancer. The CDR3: CASSQAGETQYF. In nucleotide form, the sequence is TGTGCCAGCAGCCAAGCGGGTGAGACCCAGTACTTC.